This T cell receptor (beta chain) emerged from a study of cytomegalovirus exposure and HLA in healthy donors. Overall study findings and caveats: About 87% or about 30% of the time was how often most TCR beta V segments were productive, according to an earlier analysis.

On this clone itself: Its antigen is unidentified.

The PCR contained 60 Vbeta and 13 Jbeta primers. The assay was immunoSEQ multiplex PCR, and TCRdb's table has in-frame clones only and misses some. The repertoire table contains about 48,000 clones. CDR1 and CDR2 from the germline V gene are MNHEY and SVGAGI. Germline trimming cut 2 bases from V and 6 bases from J; bases unmatched to any gene: 6. The CDR3 extends over 14 amino acids. The chain joins TRBV6-5 to TRBJ2-7; 8 bases are a match to TRBD1. This TCR was sampled from a woman aged 40 to 50 in good health and CMV-seronegative. Sequencing input: PBMCs. In nucleotides, the CDR3 is TGTGCCAGCAGTTACCGGGACAGGAACCTCGAGCAGTACTTC. It codes for CASSYRDRNLEQYF.